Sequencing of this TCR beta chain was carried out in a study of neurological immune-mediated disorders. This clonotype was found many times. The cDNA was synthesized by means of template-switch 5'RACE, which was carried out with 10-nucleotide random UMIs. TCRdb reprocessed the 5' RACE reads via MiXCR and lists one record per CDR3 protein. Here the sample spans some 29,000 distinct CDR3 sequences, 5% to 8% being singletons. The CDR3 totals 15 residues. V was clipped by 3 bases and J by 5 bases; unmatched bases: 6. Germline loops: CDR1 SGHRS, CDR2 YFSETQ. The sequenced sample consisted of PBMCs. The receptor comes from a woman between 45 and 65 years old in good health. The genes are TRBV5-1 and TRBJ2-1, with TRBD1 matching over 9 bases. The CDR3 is CASSSGTGSNNEQFF. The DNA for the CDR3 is TGCGCCAGCAGCTCGGGGACAGGGAGCAACAATGAGCAGTTCTTC. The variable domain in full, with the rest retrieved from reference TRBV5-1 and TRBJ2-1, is KAGVTQTPRYLIKTRGQQVTLSCSPISGHRSVSWYQQTPGQGLQFLFEYFSETQRNKGNFPGRFSGRQFSNSRSEMNVSTLELGDSALYLCASSSGTGSNNEQFFGPGTRLTVL.